The 20 T cell receptor beta chains given below trace back to one sample, sequenced in a study of T cell repertoires in MIS-A myocarditis. The repertoire was sequenced with immunoSEQ multiplex PCR; TCRdb's copy has only in-frame clones and lacks some. The sample includes 6,600 or so clones, about four fifths of them seen just once. The sequenced sample was right inferior lung lobe tissue obtained at autopsy. The source of these receptors is a man aged 18 to 30 with fulminant myocarditis from multisystem inflammatory syndrome in adults (MIS-A) after COVID-19.

This clone was recorded once. The J gene is TRBJ2-1, the V gene TRBV4-3; 11 nucleotides match TRBD2. The V gene's germline CDR1 is LGHNA and CDR2 YSLEER. V shed 4 bases, J shed 4 bases, and the junction held 9 bases outside the gene matches. This CDR3 is 17 amino acids long. The CDR3 coding sequence is TGCGCCAGCAGCCGACGATACTCTAGCGGGGGGTACAATGAGCAGTTCTTC. It yields the protein CASSRRYSSGGYNEQFF.

The rearrangement links TRBV29-1 to TRBJ2-3; 7 bases match TRBD1. V dropped 6 bases and J dropped 2; count of bases not matched to a gene: 11. This CDR3 is built from 15 residues. The germline gives CDR1 SQVTM, CDR2 ANQGSEA. CDR3 in amino acids: CSVAGGVTATDTQYF. CDR3 bases: TGCAGCGTAGCAGGGGGTGTAACCGCCACAGATACGCAGTATTTT.

About this clone: One junction end disagrees with the germline gene, perhaps due to a read error. The sample contains more than one DNA sequence encoding this CDR3. V gene TRBV18 combines with J gene TRBJ1-6; D is unclear. This CDR3 has 13 amino acids. The germline V gene has CDR1 KGHSH and CDR2 LQKENI. The CDR3, as DNA: TGTGCTAGCTCTAGCAGTTATAATTCACCCCTCCACTTT. It codes for CASSSSYNSPLHF.

The sample holds a few counts of this clone. V is TRBV19 and J is TRBJ1-5, with D possibly being TRBD1 (5 bases). CDR1 is LNHDA, CDR2 SQIVND, per germline (reference sequence). V was clipped by 3 bases and J by 1 base, with 10 bases between them. This CDR3 contains 15 residues. In nucleotides, the CDR3 is TGTGCCAGTAGTATCGGGACGGCGAGCAATCAGCCCCAGCATTTT. It translates to CASSIGTASNQPQHF.

The CDR3 region is CASKLGQGLEAFF. Here the CDR3 DNA reads TGTGCCAGCAAACTGGGACAGGGGCTGGAAGCTTTCTTT. This rearrangement joins TRBV28 to TRBJ1-1; 10 bases are a match to TRBD1. V was pared by 7 bases and J by 8 bases, with 7 bases of the junction left unmatched. This CDR3 has 13 amino acids. CDR1 is MDHEN, CDR2 SYDVKM, per germline.

This clone was counted once. CDR3 DNA sequence: TGTGCCAGCAGTTTACCCTCAGGGGTGGGGAACACTGAAGCTTTCTTT. This codes for CASSLPSGVGNTEAFF. V is TRBV28 and J is TRBJ1-1; D possibly corresponds to TRBD1 (6 bases). Between the trimmed V and J ends, which lost 2 bases and 1 base, there was a span of 14 bases. The CDR3 covers 16 residues. Germline V lookup: CDR1 MDHEN, CDR2 SYDVKM.

This clone was observed a handful of times. This sequence joins TRBV7-3 and TRBJ2-7; D not resolved. V gave up 5 bases and J gave up 12 bases, with 14 bases separating them. Germline loops: CDR1 SGHTA, CDR2 FQGTGA. The CDR3 is 11 residues long. The CDR3 loop reads CASSLPLGWYF. In nucleotides, the CDR3 is TGTGCCAGCAGCCTGCCGTTGGGATGGTACTTC.

The J gene is TRBJ1-1, the V gene TRBV6-6, with a tentative D call TRBD1 (5 bases). Germline loops: CDR1 MNHNY, CDR2 SVGAGI (reference sequence). The CDR3 is 15 residues long. The V and J ends lost 2 bases and 4 bases respectively, with 14 bases between them. Here the CDR3 DNA reads TGTGCCAGCAGTTACGTTTCGGGGGGAGCCACTGAAGCTTTCTTT. Translating it yields CASSYVSGGATEAFF.

The CDR3 DNA follows: TGTGCCAGCAGCTTCTCCGGGACAGGGCCTCCCTCTGGGGCCAACGTCCTGACTTTC. Its protein product is CASSFSGTGPPSGANVLTF. The rearrangement uses TRBV5-5 and TRBJ2-6; 9 bases are a match to TRBD1. Trimming cost V 2 bases and J 0 bases; bases outside gene matches: 9. The CDR3 is 19 amino acids. CDR1 and CDR2 (germline): SGHKS, YYEKEE (reference sequence).

This chain joins TRBV4-1 and TRBJ2-3; unclear D gene. Trimming took 0 bases from V and 1 from J, leaving 11 bases between them. The CDR3 runs 16 residues. Germline CDR1 MGHRA, CDR2 YSYEKL. This CDR3 is CASSQEASARTDTQYF. Here the CDR3 DNA reads TGCGCCAGCAGCCAAGAGGCCAGCGCACGCACAGATACGCAGTATTTT.

This chain uses TRBV19 with TRBJ1-2, with TRBD1 matching 10 bases. The J segment lost 6 bases and the V segment lost 7 bases, leaving 2 bases of the junction unmatched. Germline V CDR1 and CDR2: LNHDA, SQIVND (reference sequence). This CDR3 comprises 12 residues. The CDR3 here is CASTGQGDGYTF. The CDR3 region has the DNA TGTGCCAGTACCGGACAGGGGGATGGCTACACCTTC.

This clone was counted only a few times. The chain is built from TRBV6-4 and TRBJ2-1; TRBD2 aligns across 12 bases. The CDR3 contains 15 residues. Trimming removed 0 bases from V and 6 bases from J; junction bases left unmatched: 0. Germline V gives CDR1 MRHNA, CDR2 SNTAGT. Written as DNA, the CDR3 is TGTGCCAGCAGTGACTCGACTAGCGGGAGCAATGAGCAGTTCTTC. It codes for CASSDSTSGSNEQFF.

J is TRBJ1-5 and V is TRBV5-6; 12 bases are a match to TRBD1. Per germline, CDR1 SGHDT and CDR2 YYEEEE. V shed 3 bases and J 7 bases; nucleotides not matched to a gene: 5. This CDR3 spans 15 amino acids. The CDR3, as DNA: TGTGCCAGCAGCTATGGGACAGGGGGCGGGCAGCCCCAGCATTTT. Its translation is CASSYGTGGGQPQHF.

The chain is built from TRBV5-1 and TRBJ2-1; 8 nucleotides match TRBD2. V shed 4 bases, J shed 4 bases, and the junction held 13 bases outside the gene matches. The CDR3 sequence is 17 residues long. The germline V gene encodes CDR1 SGHRS and CDR2 YFSETQ. CDR3 sequence: CASSPAGRGGFYNEQFF. DNA for the CDR3: TGCGCCAGCAGCCCGGCCGGGAGGGGGGGTTTTTACAATGAGCAGTTCTTC.

The rearrangement links TRBV7-8 to TRBJ2-7, with TRBD2 identical over 14 bases. CDR1 SGHVS and CDR2 FQNEAQ come from the germline V gene. The length of the CDR3 is 19 residues. Germline trimming cut 5 bases from V and 2 bases from J; bases unmatched to any gene: 14. The CDR3 is CASSTPTSGRAHSPYEQYF. CDR3 DNA: TGTGCCAGCAGCACACCGACTAGCGGGAGGGCTCATAGTCCCTACGAGCAGTACTTC.

The V call is TRBV30, the J call TRBJ1-1; the D gene is possibly TRBD1 (6 bases). This CDR3 comprises 12 residues. The germline V gene has CDR1 GTSNPN and CDR2 SVGIG (reference sequence). CDR3 sequence: CAREGGGTEAFF. The DNA of the CDR3 is TGTGCGAGGGAAGGGGGGGGCACTGAAGCTTTCTTT. The full variable domain, in which reference TRBV30 and TRBJ1-1 provide the parts outside the CDR3, is SQTIHQWPATLVQPVGSPLSLECTVEGTSNPNLYWYRQAAGRGLQLLFYSVGIGQISSEVPQNLSASRPQDRQFILSSKKLLLSDSGFYLCAREGGGTEAFFGQGTRLTVV.

This clone has more than one count but fewer than ten. The chain employs TRBV3-1 (or the pseudogene TRBV3-2) and TRBJ2-3; D is possibly TRBD2 (5 bases). Germline values: CDR1 LGHDT, CDR2 YNNKEL (reference sequence). V was cut by 0 bases and J by 2 bases, with 12 bases left in between. The CDR3 contains 16 residues. The CDR3 region has the DNA TGTGCCAGCAGCCAAGATAGGGCGGGCAACACAGATACGCAGTATTTT. It encodes CASSQDRAGNTDTQYF.

The chain is built from TRBV4-1 and TRBJ1-2; D is undetermined. This CDR3 region has 15 residues. Trimming pared 0 bases from V and 7 bases from J, leaving 15 bases between. The germline gives CDR1 MGHRA, CDR2 YSYEKL. The CDR3 DNA reads as TGCGCCAGCAGCCAAGATCTTGGCCTTTCTGCTGGCTACACCTTC. Residues: CASSQDLGLSAGYTF.

This clone was counted a few times. This chain links TRBV7-8 with TRBJ1-4; perhaps TRBD1 as D (5 bases). The V gene lost 0 bases and the J gene lost 5 bases, with 10 bases spanning the gap. Germline loops: CDR1 SGHVS, CDR2 FQNEAQ. This CDR3 is built from 15 residues. DNA of the CDR3: TGTGCCAGCAGCTTAGCGCGCGGGGGAAATGAAAAACTGTTTTTT. Its translation is CASSLARGGNEKLFF.

J is TRBJ1-3 and V is TRBV5-6; D may be TRBD1 (6 bases). Trimming cost V 1 base and J 2 bases, with 10 bases left between them. This CDR3 contains 15 residues. The germline V gene encodes CDR1 SGHDT and CDR2 YYEEEE. The CDR3 loop reads CASSLWGAPGNTIYF. CDR3 nucleotide sequence: TGTGCCAGCAGCTTGTGGGGGGCGCCTGGAAACACCATATATTTT.